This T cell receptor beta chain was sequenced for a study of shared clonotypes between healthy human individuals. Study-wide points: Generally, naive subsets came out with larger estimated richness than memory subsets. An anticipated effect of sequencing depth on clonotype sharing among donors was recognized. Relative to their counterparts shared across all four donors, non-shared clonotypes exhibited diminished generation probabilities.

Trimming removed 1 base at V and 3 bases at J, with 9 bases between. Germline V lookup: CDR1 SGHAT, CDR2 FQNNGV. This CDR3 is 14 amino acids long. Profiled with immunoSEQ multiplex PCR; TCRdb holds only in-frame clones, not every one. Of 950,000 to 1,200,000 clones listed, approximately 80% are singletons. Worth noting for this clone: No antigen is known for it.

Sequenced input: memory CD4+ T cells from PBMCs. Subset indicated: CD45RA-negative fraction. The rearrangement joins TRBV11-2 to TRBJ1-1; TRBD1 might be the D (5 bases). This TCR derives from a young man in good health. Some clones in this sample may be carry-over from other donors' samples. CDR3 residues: CASSLGTYDTEAFF. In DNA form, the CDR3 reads TGTGCCAGCAGCTTAGGGACATATGACACTGAAGCTTTCTTT.